These T cell receptor beta chains were read from a single sample in a study of OX40 agonist ivuxolimab in advanced cancers. Only in-frame clones appear in the TCRdb table, and some are missing; sequencing was by immunoSEQ multiplex PCR. The table includes fewer than 75,000 clones, roughly nine tenths detected once. Source: CD4+ or CD8+ T cells sorted from blood, taken in a trial of the OX40 agonist ivuxolimab. These receptors were obtained from an adult with an advanced solid tumor such as melanoma, head and neck, liver or kidney cancer. Each CDR3 is given with its conserved first and last residue. The D gene is left open where the match is weak. Size is omitted from some rows. Given values are once, few, many or a class for expanded clones.

.	TRBV5-4	TRBJ2-5	TRBD1	CASSPRGSQETQYF
.	TRBV6-6	TRBJ2-7	.	CASKNGLTYEQYF
.	TRBV13	TRBJ2-7	TRBD2	CASRALGLAGSYEQYF
.	TRBV30	TRBJ2-7	.	CAWSVGTPILYEQYF
.	TRBV7-2	TRBJ2-3	.	CASSLQGSLSTDTQYF
.	TRBV7-2	TRBJ2-2	.	CASSHGRYTGELFF
.	TRBV28	TRBJ2-7	.	CASRPADMAQGSYEQYF
.	TRBV28	TRBJ1-1	.	CAGRRNTEAFF
.	TRBV30	TRBJ2-3	TRBD2	CAWSGLAGGPRDTQYF
once	TRBV28	TRBJ1-4	.	CASSSPGYANEKLFF
.	TRBV4-2	TRBJ1-5	.	CASSQGDRGGIQPQHF
.	TRBV7-2	TRBJ2-3	TRBD2	CASIAFIAGAGTDTQYF
.	TRBV7-2	TRBJ2-2	TRBD2	CASMTSYTGELFF
.	TRBV19	TRBJ1-1	.	CASRSGQRGEAFF
.	TRBV29-1	TRBJ2-3	.	CSVDGGTDTQYF
.	TRBV7-3	TRBJ2-1	.	CASSRRTASYNEQFF
.	TRBV19	TRBJ1-5	.	CASSMEPYNQPQHF
.	TRBV19	TRBJ1-1	TRBD1	CASSIAEDRVTEAFF
.	TRBV6-4	TRBJ1-1	.	CASRPSDSRNTEAFF
once	TRBV7-8	TRBJ2-1	.	CASSLGLSYNEQFF
.	TRBV28	TRBJ1-2	TRBD1	CASSWREGQEYTF
.	TRBV7-9	TRBJ2-3	TRBD2	CASSLFRGGPTDTQYF
.	TRBV5-6	TRBJ2-5	TRBD2	CASSPSGLAGGRTQYF
.	TRBV28	TRBJ2-5	.	CASSTSGALETQYF
.	TRBV6-1	TRBJ1-6	.	CASSGSVGSFNSPLHF
once	TRBV5-1	TRBJ1-2	.	CASSFRTDSNRNGYTF
.	TRBV29-1	TRBJ1-2	.	CSVVSNYGYTF
.	TRBV28	TRBJ1-2	TRBD1	CATSGTGGYGYTF
.	TRBV7-9	TRBJ1-1	TRBD1	CASSLTGGGNTEAFF